This T cell receptor beta chain was found in a study of CD8 T cells in Susac syndrome. Trimming pared 2 bases from V and 0 bases from J, leaving 5 bases between. The CDR3 totals 13 residues. Germline CDR1 reads MNHEY; CDR2 reads SMNVEV (reference sequence). From blood CD8+ and CD4+ T cells, TCR beta sequences were generated. The TEMRA cells underwent FACS enrichment, while the CD8+ and CD4+ T cells underwent negative isolation. Random hexamers were used to reverse transcribe the RNA input (about 0.5 to 1 ug). Amplification of TCR beta CDR3 by immunoSEQ multiplex PCR spanned 54 Vbeta and 13 Jbeta. TCRdb reanalysed the immunoSEQ multiplex PCR reads using MiXCR and keeps one entry per CDR3 protein. Here the sample spans under 200,000 distinct CDR3 sequences, 90% to 95% being singletons. This clonotype was seen a few times.

This receptor was taken from a human donor with multiple sclerosis. What was sequenced was CD8+ T cells from PBMCs. The chain is built from TRBV27 and TRBJ2-7, with D unclear. CDR3 in amino acids: CASSLADSYEQYF. CDR3 sequence (DNA): TGTGCCAGCAGTTTAGCCGACTCCTACGAGCAGTACTTC.